This T cell receptor beta chain appears in the sequencing data of a study of PD-L1 blockade in urothelial cancer. Findings and limits, study-wide: Clonality of blood TCR below the median before treatment predicted better survival.

As concerns this clone: The antigen is not known.

The V end lost 2 bases, the J end lost 2 bases, and 10 bases lay between the germline ends. CDR1 and CDR2 (germline): SGHDT, YYEEEE. There are 14 residues in the CDR3. Measured with immunoSEQ multiplex PCR; TCRdb has only the in-frame clones, and not every one. Among about 50,000 clones listed, 75% were seen once. Time point specified: pretreatment peripheral blood. The receptor was derived from a man between 65 and 80 years old with urothelial cancer. The V gene is TRBV5-6, the J gene TRBJ2-5; maybe TRBD2 (5 bases). Sequenced material: PBMCs, taken around atezolizumab (anti-PD-L1) treatment. The CDR3: CASSLGRTQETQYF. CDR3 nucleotides: TGTGCCAGCAGCTTAGGTAGGACTCAAGAGACCCAGTACTTC.